The rows below give T cell receptor beta chains drawn from one sample of a study of T cell repertoires in cytomegalovirus infection. TCRdb re-derived calls from the reads in MiXCR, one entry per CDR3 protein. The repertoire includes about 310,000 distinct CDR3 sequences, around a quarter of them detected once, and roughly 13% sits in the top ten. These TCRs' antigens remain unknown. The source material was cultured PBMCs, sampled from culture after CMV antigen stimulation. Receptor source: a human donor in good health (CMV status not recorded). Some clones in this sample may be carry-over from other donors' samples. Both conserved end residues are part of each CDR3. A D gene is named only where the DNA matches it firmly. Clone size is given for some rows only: seen once, a few or many times, or a class if the clone is expanded.

NA	TRBV6-6	12	TRBD1	TRBJ1-2	CATGQGDYGYTF	TGTGCCACTGGACAGGGGGACTATGGCTACACCTTC
few	TRBV10-3	14	NA	TRBJ1-2	CAISVNRDGHGYTF	TGTGCCATCAGTGTAAACCGGGACGGACATGGCTACACCTTC
few	TRBV12-3/TRBV12-4	19	NA	TRBJ1-3	CASSFLGRGATSSGNTIYF	TGTGCCAGCAGTTTTTTAGGCCGAGGGGCCACATCCTCTGGAAACACCATATATTTT
many	TRBV7-2	14	NA	TRBJ2-1	CASSSTSFLTEQFF	TGTGCCAGCAGCTCAACTAGTTTCCTCACTGAGCAGTTCTTC
NA	TRBV6-5	16	TRBD1	TRBJ1-1	CASSYRGGGMNTEAFF	TGTGCCAGCAGTTACAGAGGGGGCGGGATGAACACTGAAGCTTTCTTT
few	TRBV24-1	19	TRBD2	TRBJ2-5	CATSSATKRTSGRQETQYF	TGTGCCACCAGTTCCGCAACAAAAAGGACTAGCGGGCGTCAAGAGACCCAGTACTTC
NA	TRBV6-2/TRBV6-3	13	NA	TRBJ1-1	CASSPTAKSEAFF	TGTGCCAGCAGTCCTACAGCAAAATCTGAAGCTTTCTTT
few	TRBV6-2/TRBV6-3	15	TRBD1	TRBJ1-5	CASSQGTGRNQPQHF	TGTGCCAGCAGCCAAGGGACAGGAAGGAATCAGCCCCAGCATTTT
many	TRBV27	16	NA	TRBJ1-2	CASSLSAPSLGYGYTF	TGTGCCAGCAGTTTATCCGCGCCCTCCTTGGGGTACGGCTACACCTTC
few	TRBV27	16	NA	TRBJ2-2	CASSFQGPTNTGELFF	TGTGCCAGCAGTTTCCAGGGCCCGACGAACACCGGGGAGCTGTTTTTT
few	TRBV7-2	14	NA	TRBJ2-3	CASSLDMQPDTQYF	TGTGCCAGCAGCTTAGATATGCAGCCAGATACGCAGTATTTT
many	TRBV7-2	14	NA	TRBJ1-2	CASSASARGDGYTF	TGTGCCAGCAGCGCCTCCGCTAGGGGCGATGGCTACACCTTC
NA	TRBV20-1	14	NA	TRBJ2-1	CSARRASERVEQFF	TGCAGTGCTAGAAGGGCTAGCGAGAGGGTTGAGCAGTTCTTC
many	TRBV7-2	12	NA	TRBJ2-4	CASSLGQDIQYF	TGTGCCAGCAGCTTAGGACAGGACATTCAGTACTTC
NA	TRBV7-2	15	TRBD1	TRBJ1-1	CASSFQGAKGTEAFF	TGTGCCAGCAGCTTCCAGGGGGCCAAGGGCACTGAAGCTTTCTTT
NA	TRBV7-9	12	NA	TRBJ2-7	CASSYGYREQYF	TGTGCCAGCAGCTACGGGTATCGCGAGCAGTACTTC
NA	TRBV4-3	16	NA	TRBJ1-2	CASSQVLSREGSGYTF	TGCGCCAGCAGCCAAGTGTTGTCACGGGAGGGGTCCGGCTACACCTTC
NA	TRBV20-1	13	NA	TRBJ2-1	CSARDLSGNEQFF	TGCAGTGCTAGAGATCTCAGTGGGAATGAGCAGTTCTTC
NA	TRBV7-9	14	NA	TRBJ2-7	CASSLGYYGYEQYF	TGTGCCAGCAGCTTAGGTTACTACGGCTACGAGCAGTACTTC
many	TRBV6-2/TRBV6-3	18	TRBD1	TRBJ2-2	CASRITYPGQGPTGELFF	TGTGCCAGCAGAATTACTTACCCGGGACAGGGACCCACCGGGGAGCTGTTTTTT
NA	TRBV11-2	12	NA	TRBJ1-2	CASSYAENGYTF	TGTGCCAGCAGCTACGCGGAAAATGGCTACACCTTC
few	TRBV20-1	14	NA	TRBJ1-5	CSAQPGTDRQPQHF	TGCAGTGCTCAGCCGGGGACGGATAGGCAGCCCCAGCATTTT
many	TRBV2	14	NA	TRBJ2-1	CASSAAFVNNEQFF	TGTGCCAGCAGTGCAGCCTTCGTGAACAATGAGCAGTTCTTC
many	TRBV11-2	12	NA	TRBJ2-5	CASKPGPGTQYF	TGTGCCAGTAAGCCTGGGCCCGGGACCCAGTACTTC
few	TRBV11-2	17	TRBD2	TRBJ2-5	CASSLVASGSPGETQYF	TGTGCCAGCAGCTTAGTGGCTAGCGGGTCCCCGGGGGAGACCCAGTACTTC
few	TRBV5-8	14	NA	TRBJ1-1	CASSLDAMNTEAFF	TGTGCCAGCAGCTTGGACGCCATGAACACTGAAGCTTTCTTT
NA	TRBV19	15	NA	TRBJ1-5	CASSIAEIVNQPQHF	TGTGCCAGTAGTATAGCTGAGATTGTCAATCAGCCCCAGCATTTT
NA	TRBV11-2	18	TRBD1	TRBJ2-5	CASSLGVRPRGPDETQYF	TGTGCCAGCAGCTTAGGCGTGCGTCCGAGGGGGCCCGACGAGACCCAGTACTTC
NA	TRBV9	14	NA	TRBJ2-1	CASSVTGLLNEQFF	TGTGCCAGCAGCGTAACGGGTCTGCTCAATGAGCAGTTCTTC
few	TRBV27	14	NA	TRBJ2-5	CASRAGLTQETQYF	TGTGCCAGCAGGGCGGGACTTACCCAAGAGACCCAGTACTTC
many	TRBV24-1	16	NA	TRBJ2-1	CATSDVTGTTYNEQFF	TGTGCCACCAGTGATGTAACCGGGACAACCTACAATGAGCAGTTCTTC
NA	TRBV19	14	TRBD2	TRBJ2-1	CASSRIAGDNEQFF	TGTGCCAGTAGTAGAATAGCGGGGGACAATGAGCAGTTCTTC
NA	TRBV12-3/TRBV12-4	13	NA	TRBJ1-2	CASSFMGRDGYTF	TGTGCCAGCAGTTTTATGGGGAGAGATGGCTACACCTTC
NA	TRBV10-3	15	NA	TRBJ1-1	CAIRSDPPRDTEAFF	TGTGCCATCAGATCAGACCCCCCGAGGGACACTGAAGCTTTCTTT
NA	TRBV6-2/TRBV6-3	12	TRBD1	TRBJ2-7	CASSWDRDEQYF	TGTGCCAGCAGTTGGGACAGGGACGAGCAGTACTTC
few	TRBV2	15	TRBD1	TRBJ1-2	CASSEHLTGGDGYTF	TGTGCCAGCAGTGAACACCTTACAGGGGGCGATGGCTACACCTTC
few	TRBV24-1	16	NA	TRBJ2-5	CATSDPTPFGKETQYF	TGTGCCACCAGTGACCCGACACCGTTCGGTAAAGAGACCCAGTACTTC
NA	TRBV28	19	NA	TRBJ2-6	CASSPLEGRGWSGANVLTF	TGTGCCAGCAGTCCCCTCGAAGGTCGGGGGTGGTCTGGGGCCAACGTCCTGACTTTC
once	TRBV9	15	TRBD1	TRBJ1-3	CASGQGGDSGNTIYF	TGTGCCAGCGGACAGGGGGGGGACTCTGGAAACACCATATATTTT
many	TRBV6-2/TRBV6-3	17	TRBD1	TRBJ2-6	CASTSGQGRSGANVLTF	TGTGCCAGCACATCTGGACAGGGCCGATCTGGGGCCAACGTCCTGACTTTC
NA	TRBV6-2/TRBV6-3	14	NA	TRBJ2-1	CASSYAGGNNEQFF	TGTGCCAGCAGTTACGCAGGCGGAAACAATGAGCAGTTCTTC
many	TRBV7-9	16	TRBD2	TRBJ2-1	CASSLRGLAGGNEQFF	TGTGCCAGCAGCTTACGGGGACTAGCGGGAGGTAATGAGCAGTTCTTC
NA	TRBV10-3	13	NA	TRBJ1-4	CAISRRTGEKLFF	TGTGCCATCAGTAGGCGTACGGGCGAAAAACTGTTTTTT
many	TRBV7-3	17	NA	TRBJ2-3	CASSLTPRSGYTDTQYF	TGTGCCAGCAGCCTCACCCCCCGGAGCGGCTACACAGATACGCAGTATTTT
few	TRBV19	12	NA	TRBJ2-1	CASKTSRHEQFF	TGTGCCAGCAAGACTAGTCGGCATGAGCAGTTCTTC
few	TRBV6-6	16	NA	TRBJ2-3	CASSYSKGVVSDTQYF	TGTGCCAGCAGTTACTCGAAGGGGGTTGTCTCAGATACGCAGTATTTT
many	TRBV7-2	15	TRBD1	TRBJ2-1	CASSPNRGRGGEQFF	TGTGCCAGCAGCCCAAACAGGGGGCGAGGAGGTGAGCAGTTCTTC
NA	TRBV28	14	NA	TRBJ1-2	CASSFPRDIYGYTF	TGTGCCAGCAGTTTCCCGAGGGACATCTATGGCTACACCTTC
NA	TRBV4-3	17	TRBD2	TRBJ2-3	CASSQDGAGGIPDTQYF	TGCGCCAGCAGCCAAGACGGGGCGGGAGGTATCCCAGATACGCAGTATTTT
NA	TRBV2	15	TRBD1	TRBJ2-2	CASMGGQGATGELFF	TGTGCCAGCATGGGGGGACAGGGGGCCACCGGGGAGCTGTTTTTT